Presented here are 10 T cell receptor beta chains from one specimen sequenced in a study of T cell responses to AZD1222 COVID-19 vaccine. This table comes from immunoSEQ multiplex PCR, and its TCRdb copy is limited to in-frame clones, with some not included. Of 180,000 or so clones listed, 80% to 90% were seen once; the top ten hold more than 7%. The sequencing used peripheral blood, collected on day 0 of AZD1222 vaccination. These receptors originate from an adult in good health.

The V and J genes are TRBV10-3 and TRBJ1-2; the D is unclear. CDR1 ENHRY and CDR2 SYGVKD come from the germline V gene. V was cut by 8 bases and J by 0 bases, with 7 bases left in between. This CDR3 is 12 amino acids long. CDR3 nucleotides: TGTGCCATCGGGGATACTAACTATGGCTACACCTTC. Translation gives CAIGDTNYGYTF.

This chain uses TRBV29-1 with TRBJ1-2, with unresolved D. The germline CDR1 and CDR2 sequences are SQVTM and ANQGSEA. The CDR3 totals 10 residues. The germline V and J ends were trimmed by 4 bases and 7 bases, with 7 bases remaining between them. The DNA for the CDR3 is TGCAGCGTTGGAGGTCGTGGCTACACCTTC. It translates to CSVGGRGYTF.

V and J are TRBV13 and TRBJ2-7; TRBD2 might be the D (6 bases). The CDR3 spans 15 residues. Trimming left V 4 bases short and J 0 bases short, with 13 bases between. The germline gives CDR1 PRHDT, CDR2 FYEKMQ (reference sequence). The CDR3 is CASSSGPAGSYEQYF. Written as DNA, the CDR3 is TGTGCCAGCAGCTCGGGTCCAGCGGGCTCCTACGAGCAGTACTTC.

A remark on this clone: The same CDR3 arises from other DNA sequences in this sample as well. The CDR3 region has the DNA TGTGCCAGCAGCGTAGTAACTGAAGCTTTCTTT. It specifies CASSVVTEAFF. The chain carries TRBV9 and TRBJ1-1; no reliable D call. Germline V lookup: CDR1 SGDLS, CDR2 YYNGEE. The CDR3 length is 11 residues. With 0 bases removed from V and 5 bases from J, the gap between germline ends came to 2 bases.

V and J are TRBV4-1 and TRBJ2-5; 16 bases are shared with TRBD2. The CDR3 contains 17 residues. With V trimmed by 3 bases and J by 4 bases, 5 bases remained unmatched. Germline values: CDR1 MGHRA, CDR2 YSYEKL. The CDR3 loop reads CASSHGTSGGAGETQYF. In nucleotides, the CDR3 is TGCGCCAGCAGCCACGGGACTAGCGGGGGGGCCGGAGAGACCCAGTACTTC.

The chain uses TRBV30 and TRBJ2-6; D might be TRBD2 (7 bases). The CDR3 loop spans 16 amino acids. V was shortened by 0 bases and J by 4 bases, with 13 bases between the two germline ends. CDR1 and CDR2 (germline): GTSNPN, SVGIG (reference sequence). In DNA, the CDR3 is TGTGCCTGGAGTGTACGGGGGGCCAGGGGGGCCAACGTCCTGACTTTC. Protein sequence: CAWSVRGARGANVLTF.

CDR3 bases: TGTGCCAGCACCAAATCCGGGACAGGGCCGTACGAGCAGTACTTC. It codes for CASTKSGTGPYEQYF. The chain employs TRBV7-8 and TRBJ2-7; 9 nucleotides line up with TRBD1. CDR1 SGHVS and CDR2 FQNEAQ come from the germline V gene. The junction had 11 bases not matched to a gene; V was cut back by 7 bases and J by 4 bases. The CDR3 sequence is 15 residues long. The entire variable domain, with the rest obtained from reference TRBV7-8 and TRBJ2-7, is as follows: GAGVSQSPRYKVAKRGQDVALRCDPISGHVSLFWYQQALGQGPEFLTYFQNEAQLDKSGLPSDRFFAERPEGSVSTLKIQRTQQEDSAVYLCASTKSGTGPYEQYFGPGTRLTVT.

The J gene is TRBJ1-4, the V gene TRBV30; D remains ambiguous. The CDR3 is 12 amino acids. V was pared by 1 base and J by 5 bases, with 5 bases between. Per germline, CDR1 GTSNPN and CDR2 SVGIG (reference sequence). CDR3 region: CAWSEVNEKLFF. The CDR3, as DNA: TGTGCCTGGAGTGAGGTGAATGAAAAACTGTTTTTT. Based on the CDR3 plus reference TRBV30 and TRBJ1-4, the full variable domain is SQTIHQWPATLVQPVGSPLSLECTVEGTSNPNLYWYRQAAGRGLQLLFYSVGIGQISSEVPQNLSASRPQDRQFILSSKKLLLSDSGFYLCAWSEVNEKLFFGSGTQLSVL.

The chain is built from TRBV29-1 and TRBJ1-2, with a possible D match to TRBD1 (6 bases). The germline V gene encodes CDR1 SQVTM and CDR2 ANQGSEA. Trimming took off 4 bases at V and 6 bases at J, with 12 bases between the two ends. CDR3 length: 12 residues. The CDR3 DNA reads as TGCAGCGTTGGTCCAGGGGACAATGGCTACACCTTC. Its translation is CSVGPGDNGYTF.

This sequence joins TRBV14 and TRBJ2-7; D call uncertain. V was clipped by 1 base and J by 6 bases, with 16 bases between them. This CDR3 has 15 amino acids. Germline assignment: CDR1 SGHDN and CDR2 FVKESK. The CDR3 sequence: CASSQVAPLGSEQYF. CDR3 bases: TGTGCCAGCAGCCAAGTTGCCCCTTTGGGCTCCGAGCAGTACTTC.